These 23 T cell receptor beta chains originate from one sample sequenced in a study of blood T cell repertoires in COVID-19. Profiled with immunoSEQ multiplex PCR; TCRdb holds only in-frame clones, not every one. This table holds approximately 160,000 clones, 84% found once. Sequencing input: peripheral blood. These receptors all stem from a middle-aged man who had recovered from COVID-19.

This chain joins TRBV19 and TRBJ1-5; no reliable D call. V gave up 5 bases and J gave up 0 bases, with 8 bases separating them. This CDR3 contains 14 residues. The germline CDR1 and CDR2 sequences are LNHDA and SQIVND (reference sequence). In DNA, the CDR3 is TGTGCCAGTAGTGTGTTCCGTAGCAATCAGCCCCAGCATTTT. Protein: CASSVFRSNQPQHF. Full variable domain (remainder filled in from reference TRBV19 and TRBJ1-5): DGGITQSPKYLFRKEGQNVTLSCEQNLNHDAMYWYRQDPGQGLRLIYYSQIVNDFQKGDIAEGYSVSREKKESFPLTVTSAQKNPTAFYLCASSVFRSNQPQHFGDGTRLSIL.

The CDR3 protein is CASSLGLAGAGLKETQYF. The CDR3 region has the DNA TGTGCCAGTAGTCTGGGACTAGCGGGAGCGGGCCTGAAAGAGACCCAGTACTTC. The chain links TRBV19 to TRBJ2-5, with 14 bases that match TRBD2. This CDR3 is built from 18 residues. The ends lost 5 bases at V and 3 bases at J; junction bases unmatched: 11. Germline V CDR1 and CDR2: LNHDA, SQIVND (reference sequence).

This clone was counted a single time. CDR3 in amino acids: CASSNRGGYGQPQHF. The CDR3 nucleotides read TGTGCCAGTAGTAACCGCGGGGGGTATGGTCAGCCCCAGCATTTT. V and J are TRBV19 and TRBJ1-5; tentative D call: TRBD1 (5 bases). The V and J ends lost 4 bases and 6 bases respectively, with 16 bases between them. The germline CDR1 and CDR2 sequences are LNHDA and SQIVND (reference sequence). This CDR3 contains 15 residues. Combining the CDR3 with reference TRBV19 and TRBJ1-5 gives the whole variable domain DGGITQSPKYLFRKEGQNVTLSCEQNLNHDAMYWYRQDPGQGLRLIYYSQIVNDFQKGDIAEGYSVSREKKESFPLTVTSAQKNPTAFYLCASSNRGGYGQPQHFGDGTRLSIL.

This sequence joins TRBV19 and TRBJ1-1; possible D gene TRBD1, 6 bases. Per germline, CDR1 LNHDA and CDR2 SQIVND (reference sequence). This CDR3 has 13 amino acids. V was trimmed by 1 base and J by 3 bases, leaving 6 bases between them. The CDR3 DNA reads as TGTGCCAGTAGTATAGGGACAGACACTGAAGCTTTCTTT. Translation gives CASSIGTDTEAFF.

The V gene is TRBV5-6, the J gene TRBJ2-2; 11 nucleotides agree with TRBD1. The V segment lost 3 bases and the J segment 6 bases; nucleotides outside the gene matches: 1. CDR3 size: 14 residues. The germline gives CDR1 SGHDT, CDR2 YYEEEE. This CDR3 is CASSWGQGAGELFF. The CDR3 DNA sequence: TGTGCCAGCAGCTGGGGACAGGGGGCCGGGGAGCTGTTTTTT.

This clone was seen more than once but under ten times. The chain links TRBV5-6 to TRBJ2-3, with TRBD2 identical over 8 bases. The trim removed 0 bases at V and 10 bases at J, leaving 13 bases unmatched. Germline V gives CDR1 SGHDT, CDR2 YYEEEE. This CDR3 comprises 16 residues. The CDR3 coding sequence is TGTGCCAGCAGCTTGGCCGGGACTAGGCGGTTTGGAGCGCAGTATTTT. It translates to CASSLAGTRRFGAQYF.

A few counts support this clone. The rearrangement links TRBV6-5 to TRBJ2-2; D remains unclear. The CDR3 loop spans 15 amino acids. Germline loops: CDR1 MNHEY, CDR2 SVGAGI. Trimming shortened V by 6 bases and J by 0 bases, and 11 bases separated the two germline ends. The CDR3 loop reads CASRPYLANTGELFF. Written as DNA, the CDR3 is TGTGCCAGCAGACCCTATCTAGCGAACACCGGGGAGCTGTTTTTT.

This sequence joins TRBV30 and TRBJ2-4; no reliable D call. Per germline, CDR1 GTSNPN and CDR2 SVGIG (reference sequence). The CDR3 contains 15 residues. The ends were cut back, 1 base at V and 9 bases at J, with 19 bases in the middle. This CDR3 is CAWSASRPQVAIQYF. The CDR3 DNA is TGTGCCTGGAGTGCCTCTCGGCCCCAGGTTGCCATTCAGTACTTC.

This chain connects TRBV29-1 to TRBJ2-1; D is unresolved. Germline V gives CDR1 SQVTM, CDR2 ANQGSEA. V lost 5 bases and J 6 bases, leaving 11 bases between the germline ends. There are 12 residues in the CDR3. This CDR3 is CSVRPVGNEQFF. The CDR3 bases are TGCAGCGTTCGTCCGGTCGGCAATGAGCAGTTCTTC.

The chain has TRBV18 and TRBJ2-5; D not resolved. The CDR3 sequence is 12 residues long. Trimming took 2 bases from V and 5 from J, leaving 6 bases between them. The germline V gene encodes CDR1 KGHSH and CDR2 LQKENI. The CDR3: CASSPSYETQYF. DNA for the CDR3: TGTGCCAGCTCACCAAGCTATGAGACCCAGTACTTC.

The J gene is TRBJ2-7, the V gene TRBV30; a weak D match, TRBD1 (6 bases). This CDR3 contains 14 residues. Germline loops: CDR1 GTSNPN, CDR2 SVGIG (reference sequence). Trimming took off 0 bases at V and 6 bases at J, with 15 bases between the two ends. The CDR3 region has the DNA TGTGCCTGGAGTGTACCAGGGGTTGGTGGCGAGCAGTACTTC. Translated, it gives CAWSVPGVGGEQYF. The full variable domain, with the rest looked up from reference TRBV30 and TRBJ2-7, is SQTIHQWPATLVQPVGSPLSLECTVEGTSNPNLYWYRQAAGRGLQLLFYSVGIGQISSEVPQNLSASRPQDRQFILSSKKLLLSDSGFYLCAWSVPGVGGEQYFGPGTRLTVT.

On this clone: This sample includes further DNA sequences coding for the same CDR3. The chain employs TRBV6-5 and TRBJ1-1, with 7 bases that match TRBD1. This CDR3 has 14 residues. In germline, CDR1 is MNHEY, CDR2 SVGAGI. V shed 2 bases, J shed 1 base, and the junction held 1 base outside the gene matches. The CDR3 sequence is CASSYGQANTEAFF. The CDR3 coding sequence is TGTGCCAGCAGTTACGGACAGGCGAACACTGAAGCTTTCTTT.

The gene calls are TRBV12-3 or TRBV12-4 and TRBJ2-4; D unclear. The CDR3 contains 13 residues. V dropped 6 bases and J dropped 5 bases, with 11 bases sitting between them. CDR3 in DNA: TGTGCCAGCAGCCGAGGATGGGAAAACATTCAGTACTTC. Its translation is CASSRGWENIQYF.

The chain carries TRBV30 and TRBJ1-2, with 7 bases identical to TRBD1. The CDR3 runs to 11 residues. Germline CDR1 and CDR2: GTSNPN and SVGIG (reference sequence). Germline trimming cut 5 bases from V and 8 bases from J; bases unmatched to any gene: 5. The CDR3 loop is CAWDREGGYTF. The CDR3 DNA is TGTGCCTGGGACAGGGAAGGAGGCTACACCTTC.

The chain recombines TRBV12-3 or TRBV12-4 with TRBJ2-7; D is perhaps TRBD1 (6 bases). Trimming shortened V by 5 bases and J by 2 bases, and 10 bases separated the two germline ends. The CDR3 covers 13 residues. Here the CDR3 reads CASSDRQTYEQYF. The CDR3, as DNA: TGTGCCAGCAGTGACAGGCAAACCTACGAGCAGTACTTC.

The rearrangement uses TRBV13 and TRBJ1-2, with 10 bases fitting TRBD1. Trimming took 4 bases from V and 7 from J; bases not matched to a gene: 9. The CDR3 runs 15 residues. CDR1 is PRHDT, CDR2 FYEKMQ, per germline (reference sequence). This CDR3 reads CASSSWTGGGIGYTF. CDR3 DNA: TGTGCCAGCAGCTCCTGGACAGGGGGAGGTATTGGCTACACCTTC. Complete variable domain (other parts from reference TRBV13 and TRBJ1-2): AAGVIQSPRHLIKEKRETATLKCYPIPRHDTVYWYQQGPGQDPQFLISFYEKMQSDKGSIPDRFSAQQFSDYHSELNMSSLELGDSALYFCASSSWTGGGIGYTFGSGTRLTVV.

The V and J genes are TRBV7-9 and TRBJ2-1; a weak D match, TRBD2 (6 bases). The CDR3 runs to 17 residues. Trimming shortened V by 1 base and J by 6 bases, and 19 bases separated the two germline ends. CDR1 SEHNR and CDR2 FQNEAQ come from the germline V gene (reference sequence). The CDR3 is CASSLVWDQEGCNEQFF. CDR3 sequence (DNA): TGTGCCAGCAGCTTAGTATGGGATCAGGAGGGGTGCAATGAGCAGTTCTTC. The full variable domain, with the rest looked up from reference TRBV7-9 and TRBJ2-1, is DTGVSQNPRHKITKRGQNVTFRCDPISEHNRLYWYRQTLGQGPEFLTYFQNEAQLEKSRLLSDRFSAERPKGSFSTLEIQRTEQGDSAMYLCASSLVWDQEGCNEQFFGPGTRLTVL.

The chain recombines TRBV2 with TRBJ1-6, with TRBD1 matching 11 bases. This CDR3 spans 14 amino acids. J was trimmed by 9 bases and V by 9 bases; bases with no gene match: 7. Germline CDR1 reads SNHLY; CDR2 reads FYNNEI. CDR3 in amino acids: CARAPGQGVSPLHF. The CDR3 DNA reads TGTGCCAGGGCACCGGGACAGGGGGTTTCACCCCTCCACTTT.

The CDR3 here is CASGLSLDTGELFF. CDR3 sequence (DNA): TGTGCTAGTGGTTTGTCACTGGACACCGGGGAGCTGTTTTTT. The V and J genes are TRBV12-5 and TRBJ2-2; no definite D call. The CDR3 totals 14 residues. The ends were cut back, 2 bases at V and 3 bases at J, with 7 bases in the middle. Germline lookup yields CDR1 LGHNT and CDR2 FRNRAP.

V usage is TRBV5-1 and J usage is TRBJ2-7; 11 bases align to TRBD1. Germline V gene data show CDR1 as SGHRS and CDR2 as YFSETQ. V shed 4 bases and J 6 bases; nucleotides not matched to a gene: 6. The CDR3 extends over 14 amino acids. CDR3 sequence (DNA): TGCGCCAGCAGCGCGGGACAGGGGGGTCTCGAGCAGTACTTC. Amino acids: CASSAGQGGLEQYF.

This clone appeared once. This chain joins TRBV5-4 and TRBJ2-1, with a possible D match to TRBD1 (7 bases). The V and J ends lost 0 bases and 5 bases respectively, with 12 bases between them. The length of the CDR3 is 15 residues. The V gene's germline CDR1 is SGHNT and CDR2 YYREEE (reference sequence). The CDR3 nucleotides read TGTGCCAGCAGCTTGGAACAGGGGAGGAACAATGAGCAGTTCTTC. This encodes CASSLEQGRNNEQFF.

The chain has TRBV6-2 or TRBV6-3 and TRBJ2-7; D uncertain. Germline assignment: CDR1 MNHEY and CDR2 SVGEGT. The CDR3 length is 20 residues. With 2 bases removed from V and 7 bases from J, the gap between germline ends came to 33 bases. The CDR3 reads CASSYPLPDARVARPREQYF. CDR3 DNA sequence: TGTGCCAGCAGTTACCCGCTTCCCGACGCCCGGGTCGCTCGCCCAAGGGAGCAGTACTTC.

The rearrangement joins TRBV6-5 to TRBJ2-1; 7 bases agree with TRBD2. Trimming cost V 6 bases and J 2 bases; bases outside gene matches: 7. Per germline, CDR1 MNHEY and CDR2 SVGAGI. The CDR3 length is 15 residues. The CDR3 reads CASRQKTSPYNEQFF. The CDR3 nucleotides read TGTGCCAGCAGACAGAAGACTAGCCCCTACAATGAGCAGTTCTTC.